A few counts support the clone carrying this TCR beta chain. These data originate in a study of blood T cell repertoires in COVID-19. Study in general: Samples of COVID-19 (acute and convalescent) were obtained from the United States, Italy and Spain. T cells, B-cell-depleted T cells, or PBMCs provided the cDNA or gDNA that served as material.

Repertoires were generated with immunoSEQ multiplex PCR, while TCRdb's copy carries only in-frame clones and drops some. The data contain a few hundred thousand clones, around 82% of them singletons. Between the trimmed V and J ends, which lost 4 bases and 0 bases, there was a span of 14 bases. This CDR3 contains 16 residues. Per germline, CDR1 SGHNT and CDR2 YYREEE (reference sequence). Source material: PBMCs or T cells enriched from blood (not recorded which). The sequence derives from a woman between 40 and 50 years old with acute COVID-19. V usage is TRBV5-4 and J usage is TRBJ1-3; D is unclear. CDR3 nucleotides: TGTGCCAGCAGCCCCACAGCGGGGAGCTCTGGAAACACCATATATTTT. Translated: CASSPTAGSSGNTIYF.